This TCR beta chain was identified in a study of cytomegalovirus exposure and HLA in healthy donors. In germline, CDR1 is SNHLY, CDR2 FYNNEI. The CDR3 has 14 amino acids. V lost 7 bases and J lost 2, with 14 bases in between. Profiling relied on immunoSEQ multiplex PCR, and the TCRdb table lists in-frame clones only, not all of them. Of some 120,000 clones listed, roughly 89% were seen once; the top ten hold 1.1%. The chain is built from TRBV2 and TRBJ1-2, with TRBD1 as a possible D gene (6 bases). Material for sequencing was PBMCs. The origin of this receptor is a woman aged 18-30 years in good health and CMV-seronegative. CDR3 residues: CASNQGRLNYGYTF. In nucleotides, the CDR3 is TGTGCCAGCAACCAGGGGCGCTTAAACTATGGCTACACCTTC.